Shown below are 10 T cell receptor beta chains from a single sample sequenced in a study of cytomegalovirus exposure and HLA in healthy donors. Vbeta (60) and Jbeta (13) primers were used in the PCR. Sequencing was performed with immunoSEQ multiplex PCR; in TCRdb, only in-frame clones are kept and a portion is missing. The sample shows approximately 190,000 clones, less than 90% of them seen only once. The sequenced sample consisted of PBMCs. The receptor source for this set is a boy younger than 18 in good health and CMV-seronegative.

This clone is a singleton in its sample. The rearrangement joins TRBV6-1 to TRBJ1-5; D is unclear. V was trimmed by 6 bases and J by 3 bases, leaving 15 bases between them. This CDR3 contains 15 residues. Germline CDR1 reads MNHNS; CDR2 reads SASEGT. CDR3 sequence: CASSLIDKDNQPQHF. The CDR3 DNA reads TGTGCCAGCAGCCTGATTGACAAGGACAATCAGCCCCAGCATTTT.

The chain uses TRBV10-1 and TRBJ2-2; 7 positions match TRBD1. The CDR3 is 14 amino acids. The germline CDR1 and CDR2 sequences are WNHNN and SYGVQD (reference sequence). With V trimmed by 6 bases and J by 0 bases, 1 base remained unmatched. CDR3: CASRGQPNTGELFF. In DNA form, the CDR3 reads TGCGCCAGCAGGGGACAGCCGAACACCGGGGAGCTGTTTTTT.

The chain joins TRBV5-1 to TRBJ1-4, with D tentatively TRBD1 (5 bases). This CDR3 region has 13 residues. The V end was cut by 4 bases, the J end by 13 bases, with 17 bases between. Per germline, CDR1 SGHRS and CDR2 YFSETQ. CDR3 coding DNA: TGCGCCAGCAGCCCCGACCTTTCTACAGGACTGTTTTTT. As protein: CASSPDLSTGLFF.

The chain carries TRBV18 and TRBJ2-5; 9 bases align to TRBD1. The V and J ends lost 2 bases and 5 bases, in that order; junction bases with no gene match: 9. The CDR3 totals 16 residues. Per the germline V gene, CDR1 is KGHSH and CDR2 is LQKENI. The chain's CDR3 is CASSPRQQGAGETQYF. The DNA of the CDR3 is TGTGCCAGCTCACCAAGGCAACAGGGGGCAGGCGAGACCCAGTACTTC.

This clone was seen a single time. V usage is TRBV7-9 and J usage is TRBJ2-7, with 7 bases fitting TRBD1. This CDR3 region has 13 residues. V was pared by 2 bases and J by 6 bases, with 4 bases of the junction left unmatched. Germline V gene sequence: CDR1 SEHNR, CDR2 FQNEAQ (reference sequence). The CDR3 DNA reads TGTGCCAGCAGCTTACTACAGGGGTCCGAGCAGTACTTC. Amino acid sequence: CASSLLQGSEQYF.

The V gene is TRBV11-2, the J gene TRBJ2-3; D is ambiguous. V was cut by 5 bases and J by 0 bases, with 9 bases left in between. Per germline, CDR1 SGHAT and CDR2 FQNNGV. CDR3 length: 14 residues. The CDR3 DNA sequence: TGTGCCAGCAGCCTCCTTTCTAGCACAGATACGCAGTATTTT. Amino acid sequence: CASSLLSSTDTQYF. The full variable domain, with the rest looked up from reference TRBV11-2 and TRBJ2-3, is EAGVAQSPRYKIIEKRQSVAFWCNPISGHATLYWYQQILGQGPKLLIQFQNNGVVDDSQLPKDRFSAERLKGVDSTLKIQPAKLEDSAVYLCASSLLSSTDTQYFGPGTRLTVL.

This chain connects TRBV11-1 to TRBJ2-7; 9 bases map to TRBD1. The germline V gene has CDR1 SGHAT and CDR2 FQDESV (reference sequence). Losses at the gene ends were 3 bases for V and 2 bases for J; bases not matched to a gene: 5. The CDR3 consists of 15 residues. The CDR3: CASSFRDRETYEQYF. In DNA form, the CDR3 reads TGTGCCAGCAGCTTTCGGGACAGGGAGACCTACGAGCAGTACTTC. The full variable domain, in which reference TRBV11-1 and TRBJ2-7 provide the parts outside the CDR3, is EAEVAQSPRYKITEKSQAVAFWCDPISGHATLYWYRQILGQGPELLVQFQDESVVDDSQLPKDRFSAERLKGVDSTLKIQPAELGDSAMYLCASSFRDRETYEQYFGPGTRLTVT.

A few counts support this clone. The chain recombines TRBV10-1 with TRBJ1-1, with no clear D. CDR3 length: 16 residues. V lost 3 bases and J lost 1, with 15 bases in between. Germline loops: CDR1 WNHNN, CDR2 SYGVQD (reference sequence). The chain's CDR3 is CASSDQRRSKNTEAFF. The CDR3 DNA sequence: TGCGCCAGCAGTGACCAACGACGGAGTAAGAACACTGAAGCTTTCTTT.

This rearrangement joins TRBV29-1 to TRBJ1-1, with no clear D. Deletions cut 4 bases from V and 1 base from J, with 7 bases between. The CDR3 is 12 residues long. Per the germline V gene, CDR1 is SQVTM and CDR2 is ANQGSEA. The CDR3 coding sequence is TGCAGCGTTGTAACTGAGAACACTGAAGCTTTCTTT. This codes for CSVVTENTEAFF.

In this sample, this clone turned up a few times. The CDR3 loop is CATSRGVGVNEQFF. The CDR3 coding sequence is TGTGCCACCAGCAGAGGGGTGGGAGTCAATGAGCAGTTCTTC. The V gene is TRBV15, the J gene TRBJ2-1; D possibly corresponds to TRBD2 (5 bases). There are 14 residues in the CDR3. The germline gives CDR1 LNHNV, CDR2 YYDKDF (reference sequence). Trimming left V 1 base short and J 6 bases short, with 10 bases between.